The 24 T cell receptor beta chains given below trace back to one sample, sequenced in a study of T cells after yellow fever vaccination. Each CDR3 protein is one row after TCRdb ran MiXCR on the 5' RACE reads. The data hold 50,000 or so distinct CDR3 sequences, with roughly 7.4% observed a single time. This material consisted of CD8+ T cells sorted from PBMCs, taken less than 16 days after the first yellow fever vaccination. These receptors came from a man between 18 and 29 years old who received the YFV17D yellow fever vaccine.

This clonotype was seen ten or more times. The chain employs TRBV29-1 and TRBJ1-3; D not certain. The CDR3 is 14 residues long. Germline V gene sequence: CDR1 SQVTM, CDR2 ANQGSEA. Deletions cut 2 bases from V and 2 bases from J, with 10 bases between. The CDR3 spells CSVESTQPGNTIYF. The CDR3 DNA sequence: TGCAGCGTTGAAAGTACGCAGCCTGGAAACACCATATATTTT. Drawing the rest from reference TRBV29-1 and TRBJ1-3, the complete variable domain is SAVISQKPSRDICQRGTSLTIQCQVDSQVTMMFWYRQQPGQSLTLIATANQGSEATYESGFVIDKFPISRPNLTFSTLTVSNMSPEDSSIYLCSVESTQPGNTIYFGEGSWLTVV.

This clonotype was found many times. The chain recombines TRBV9 with TRBJ1-4; no clear D gene. V was clipped by 0 bases and J by 7 bases, with 13 bases between them. Germline V gives CDR1 SGDLS, CDR2 YYNGEE. This CDR3 has 15 amino acids. CDR3 sequence (DNA): TGTGCCAGCAGCGTAGAAGGGAGTAATGCTGAAAAACTGTTTTTT. Its translation: CASSVEGSNAEKLFF.

The chain joins TRBV5-1 to TRBJ1-1, with D possibly matching TRBD1 (5 bases). Germline lookup yields CDR1 SGHRS and CDR2 YFSETQ. The CDR3 runs to 15 residues. The ends were cut back, 0 bases at V and 1 base at J, with 10 bases in the middle. The CDR3 reads CASSLVGRQNTEAFF. CDR3 DNA sequence: TGCGCCAGCAGCTTGGTGGGACGGCAGAACACTGAAGCTTTCTTT.

This clonotype occurred many times. The chain combines TRBV7-2 with TRBJ1-1; D is undetermined. Trimming took off 3 bases at V and 10 bases at J, with 18 bases between the two ends. Germline lookup yields CDR1 SGHTA and CDR2 FQGNSA. This CDR3 comprises 14 residues. The CDR3 coding sequence is TGTGCCAGCAGCTTGGAGACCCCTCCCCTTCGAGCTTTCTTT. As protein: CASSLETPPLRAFF. Full variable domain (missing parts from reference TRBV7-2 and TRBJ1-1): GAGVSQSPSNKVTEKGKDVELRCDPISGHTALYWYRQSLGQGLEFLIYFQGNSAPDKSGLPSDRFSAERTGGSVSTLTIQRTQQEDSAVYLCASSLETPPLRAFFGQGTRLTVV.

This clonotype was seen at least ten times. The V call is TRBV7-9, the J call TRBJ1-1, with D tentatively TRBD1 (5 bases). Trimming took 7 bases from V and 3 from J, leaving 18 bases between them. CDR1 SEHNR and CDR2 FQNEAQ come from the germline V gene (reference sequence). CDR3 length equals 15 residues. CDR3 loop: CASTWGRGSHTEAFF. As DNA, the CDR3 is TGTGCCAGCACCTGGGGACGGGGGTCTCACACTGAAGCTTTCTTT.

In this sample, this clonotype turned up many times. The chain has TRBV12-3 or TRBV12-4 and TRBJ1-1, with D hard to call. The CDR3 totals 14 residues. V lost 5 bases to trimming and J lost 6 bases, with 16 bases between them. The CDR3 protein is CASSHYTANAEAFF. The CDR3 region has the DNA TGTGCCAGCAGTCATTATACAGCAAATGCTGAAGCTTTCTTT.

The CDR3 region has the DNA TGTGCCAGCAGCTTAAGAAGCGGGAGACAACCATACGAGCAGTACTTC. Encoded protein: CASSLRSGRQPYEQYF. The chain joins TRBV7-6 to TRBJ2-7, with 8 positions matching TRBD2. This CDR3 spans 16 amino acids. Trimming took 2 bases from V and 4 from J; bases not matched to a gene: 10. CDR1 and CDR2 from the germline V gene are SGHVS and FNYEAQ.

This clonotype was observed many times. This chain connects TRBV7-2 to TRBJ1-1, with D unclear. V shed 5 bases and J shed 7 bases, with 20 bases lying between them. Germline V gives CDR1 SGHTA, CDR2 FQGNSA. The CDR3 sequence is 15 residues long. CDR3 nucleotide sequence: TGTGCCAGCAGCCCTAGAGACGATCCGGTGGGTGAAGCTTTCTTT. Protein product: CASSPRDDPVGEAFF. The whole variable domain, remainder taken from reference TRBV7-2 and TRBJ1-1, is GAGVSQSPSNKVTEKGKDVELRCDPISGHTALYWYRQSLGQGLEFLIYFQGNSAPDKSGLPSDRFSAERTGGSVSTLTIQRTQQEDSAVYLCASSPRDDPVGEAFFGQGTRLTVV.

This clonotype has a count of ten or more. The V and J genes are TRBV9 and TRBJ2-5, with TRBD2 matching 12 bases. V shed 4 bases, J shed 0 bases, and the junction held 4 bases outside the gene matches. This CDR3 contains 16 residues. Germline V CDR1 and CDR2: SGDLS, YYNGEE. CDR3 sequence reads: CASSSGLAGYQETQYF. CDR3 coding DNA: TGTGCCAGCAGCTCCGGACTAGCGGGGTACCAAGAGACCCAGTACTTC.

This clonotype was counted at least ten times. This rearrangement joins TRBV27 to TRBJ2-5, with a tentative D call TRBD1 (6 bases). CDR1 MNHEY and CDR2 SMNVEV come from the germline V gene (reference sequence). The CDR3 loop spans 14 amino acids. V shed 4 bases and J shed 2 bases, with 11 bases lying between them. The DNA for the CDR3 is TGTGCCAGCAGTTCCCGGACAGAGCAAGAGACCCAGTACTTC. It is translated as CASSSRTEQETQYF.

This clonotype was observed at least ten times. CDR3 coding DNA: TGTGCCAGCAGCCAATGGACTAGCGGGCCCCTCGGAGAGACCCAGTACTTC. This gives the protein CASSQWTSGPLGETQYF. The rearrangement links TRBV7-2 to TRBJ2-5; 11 nucleotides align to TRBD2. The CDR3 spans 17 residues. CDR1 and CDR2 (germline): SGHTA, FQGNSA. Trimming at V came to 5 bases and at J to 4 bases, leaving 12 bases not matched to a gene.

In its sample, this clonotype was seen many times. This chain joins TRBV12-3 or TRBV12-4 and TRBJ2-7; D unclear. The CDR3 totals 12 residues. V was clipped by 7 bases and J by 3 bases, with 10 bases between them. CDR3 DNA: TGTGCCAGCACCACCGACGGCTACGAGCAGTACTTC. Protein: CASTTDGYEQYF.

The table lists this clonotype with many counts. The chain combines TRBV11-1 with TRBJ2-1; 11 bases align to TRBD2. CDR1 is SGHAT and CDR2 is FQDESV in the germline V gene (reference sequence). Losses at the gene ends were 2 bases for V and 5 bases for J; bases not matched to a gene: 11. This CDR3 has 18 amino acids. CDR3 in amino acids: CASSLLAGGPSGHNEQFF. The CDR3 coding sequence is TGTGCCAGCAGCTTACTAGCGGGGGGACCTTCTGGCCACAATGAGCAGTTCTTC.

This clonotype was picked up a small number of times. This rearrangement joins TRBV19 to TRBJ1-1, with a tentative D call TRBD1 (6 bases). V lost 8 bases and J 0 bases, leaving 19 bases between the germline ends. This CDR3 comprises 16 residues. The germline V gene has CDR1 LNHDA and CDR2 SQIVND (reference sequence). The CDR3 region is CASSYGGHQLNTEAFF. In nucleotides, the CDR3 is TGTGCCAGTTCTTATGGGGGGCACCAATTGAACACTGAAGCTTTCTTT.

This clonotype was seen a few times. The chain links TRBV18 to TRBJ2-6, with D hard to call. Looked up from germline, CDR1 is KGHSH and CDR2 is LQKENI. Trimming stripped 4 bases from V and 1 base from J, with 20 bases between. The CDR3 contains 19 residues. CDR3 sequence reads: CASSRVDPLSLSGANVLTF. DNA of the CDR3: TGTGCCAGCTCACGGGTGGATCCCCTCTCCCTTTCTGGGGCCAACGTCCTGACTTTC.

This clonotype came up many times. The chain has TRBV27 and TRBJ2-1; TRBD2 aligns across 10 bases. The CDR3 totals 15 residues. J gave up 8 bases and V 6 bases, and 10 bases lay outside the gene matches. Germline V gene data show CDR1 as MNHEY and CDR2 as SMNVEV (reference sequence). The CDR3 nucleotides read TGTGCCAGCAGACCCCGTAGCGGGGGGACTTATGAGCAGTTCTTC. Protein sequence: CASRPRSGGTYEQFF.

In its sample, this clonotype was seen many times. The genes are TRBV4-1 and TRBJ2-7; D tentatively reads TRBD1 or TRBD2 (6 bases each). CDR1 and CDR2 from the germline V gene are MGHRA and YSYEKL. Trimming pared 1 base from V and 6 bases from J, leaving 16 bases between. This CDR3 has 15 residues. For the CDR3, the DNA is TGCGCCAGCAGCCAAGGGGAAGGGGGGTTCTCCGAGCAGTACTTC. It specifies CASSQGEGGFSEQYF.

This clonotype was seen many times. This chain joins TRBV7-9 and TRBJ2-4; D remains unclear. Trimming pared 3 bases from V and 1 base from J, leaving 7 bases between. This CDR3 region has 14 residues. The germline CDR1 and CDR2 sequences are SEHNR and FQNEAQ (reference sequence). CDR3 sequence (DNA): TGTGCCAGCAGCTTGTTGAGGGCCAAAAACATTCAGTACTTC. This translates into CASSLLRAKNIQYF.

In this sample, this clonotype turned up many times. The V and J genes are TRBV12-3 or TRBV12-4 and TRBJ2-7; 9 nucleotides align to TRBD2. The CDR3 contains 13 residues. J lost 3 bases, V lost 4 bases, and 1 base had no gene match. The CDR3 reads CASSSLAGYEQYF. CDR3 sequence (DNA): TGTGCCAGCAGTTCACTAGCGGGCTACGAGCAGTACTTC.

At least ten counts were recorded for this clonotype. This chain uses TRBV12-3 or TRBV12-4 with TRBJ1-1; 8 nucleotides line up with TRBD1. CDR3 length equals 13 residues. J lost 6 bases, V lost 2 bases, and 2 bases had no gene match. CDR3 loop: CASSLTRGPEAFF. The CDR3 bases are TGTGCCAGCAGTTTAACCAGGGGGCCTGAAGCTTTCTTT.

Many counts were recorded for this clonotype. V is TRBV4-1 and J is TRBJ1-5, with D possibly matching TRBD1 (6 bases). Germline CDR1 MGHRA, CDR2 YSYEKL. V shed 3 bases and J shed 4 bases, with 13 bases lying between them. The CDR3 consists of 15 residues. CDR3 loop: CASSQDRLGNQPQHF. The CDR3 DNA follows: TGCGCCAGCAGCCAGGACAGACTGGGTAATCAGCCCCAGCATTTT.

In this sample, this clonotype turned up many times. The genes are TRBV3-1 and TRBJ1-3; TRBD1 might be the D (5 bases). V lost 5 bases, J lost 2 bases, and 19 bases lay in between. The CDR3 covers 17 residues. Germline assignment: CDR1 LGHDT and CDR2 YNNKEL (reference sequence). CDR3 amino acids: CASSDPWRGGAGNTIYF. CDR3 bases: TGTGCCAGCAGCGATCCTTGGCGCGGAGGGGCTGGAAACACCATATATTTT.

The V and J genes are TRBV6-5 and TRBJ1-1; weak D call: TRBD1 (5 bases). CDR3 length equals 13 residues. Deletions cut 0 bases from V and 8 bases from J, with 10 bases between. Looked up from germline, CDR1 is MNHEY and CDR2 is SVGAGI. CDR3 sequence (DNA): TGTGCCAGCAGTTACTCTGGGGCTGGGGAAGCTTTCTTT. It translates to CASSYSGAGEAFF.

This clonotype was detected ten times or more. The rearrangement links TRBV5-1 to TRBJ2-1, with D possibly TRBD2 on 5 matching bases. The CDR3 is 17 amino acids. The V gene lost 3 bases and the J gene lost 2 bases, with 18 bases spanning the gap. Germline CDR1 reads SGHRS; CDR2 reads YFSETQ. In nucleotides, the CDR3 is TGCGCCAGCAGCTCCCCGGAGGCCGTCAGCCCCTACAATGAGCAGTTCTTC. Translating it yields CASSSPEAVSPYNEQFF.